Below, 11 T cell receptor beta chains from the same sample are listed, as sequenced in a study of T-cell memory formation after mild COVID-19. A single record per CDR3 protein comes from TCRdb applying MiXCR to the 5' RACE reads. The sample consists of about half a million distinct CDR3 sequences, roughly 20% of them appearing once. Sequencing was done on a sample of PBMCs or a T cell subset sorted from them (not recorded which). These receptors all stem from an adult woman who had mild COVID-19 (a few samples of this study predate the infection). Cell type and time point are not known.

This sequence joins TRBV11-3 and TRBJ2-1; TRBD2 aligns across 12 bases. The CDR3 has 19 residues. Germline assignment: CDR1 SGHNT and CDR2 YENEEA. Trimming took 1 base from V and 4 from J; bases not matched to a gene: 11. The CDR3 DNA reads TGTGCCAGCAGCTTAGCGTTGATTGCGACTAGCGGGGGTTACAATGAGCAGTTCTTC. Amino acids: CASSLALIATSGGYNEQFF.

This clonotype has a handful of counts. The chain joins TRBV9 to TRBJ2-5, with D hard to call. The CDR3 length is 14 residues. V lost 6 bases and J lost 2, with 14 bases in between. Germline lookup yields CDR1 SGDLS and CDR2 YYNGEE. This CDR3 reads CASNFGRSQETQYF. CDR3 coding DNA: TGTGCCAGCAACTTTGGCAGAAGTCAAGAGACCCAGTACTTC.

This clonotype was observed at least ten times. The rearrangement links TRBV4-3 to TRBJ2-7; 8 positions match TRBD2. Per germline, CDR1 LGHNA and CDR2 YSLEER. The CDR3 spans 16 residues. J lost 6 bases, V lost 3 bases, and 13 bases had no gene match. Here the CDR3 reads CASSQQTSGAGGEQYF. CDR3 nucleotides: TGCGCCAGCAGCCAGCAAACTAGCGGTGCCGGGGGCGAGCAGTACTTC.

The J gene is TRBJ2-1, the V gene TRBV4-3; 10 nucleotides agree with TRBD2. The CDR3 is 19 residues long. In germline, CDR1 is LGHNA, CDR2 YSLEER. The trim removed 0 bases at V and 5 bases at J, leaving 13 bases unmatched. Here the CDR3 reads CASSQDLGTGTSVHNEQFF. CDR3 nucleotides: TGCGCCAGCAGCCAAGATTTAGGGACCGGGACTAGCGTCCACAATGAGCAGTTCTTC.

The CDR3 DNA follows: TGTGCCAGCAGTGAAAGGGTCGTAGTCACAGATACGCAGTATTTT. Its protein product is CASSERVVVTDTQYF. The J gene is TRBJ2-3, the V gene TRBV2; D is unclear. Germline CDR1 SNHLY, CDR2 FYNNEI. The germline V and J ends were trimmed by 2 bases and 2 bases, with 11 bases remaining between them. The CDR3 contains 15 residues.

This clonotype was counted between two and nine times. The genes are TRBV10-3 and TRBJ2-7, with TRBD1 as a possible D gene (6 bases). CDR3 size: 14 residues. The V end lost 10 bases, the J end lost 4 bases, and 20 bases lay between the germline ends. Looked up from germline, CDR1 is ENHRY and CDR2 is SYGVKD. In DNA, the CDR3 is TGTGCCACACAGAGTGGGGGCGACTTTTACGAGCAGTACTTC. This codes for CATQSGGDFYEQYF.

This clonotype was observed a few times. V usage is TRBV13 and J usage is TRBJ1-3; 7 bases line up with TRBD1. V shed 5 bases and J 0 bases; nucleotides not matched to a gene: 7. This CDR3 has 16 amino acids. Germline values: CDR1 PRHDT, CDR2 FYEKMQ (reference sequence). The DNA of the CDR3 is TGTGCCAGCAGCCGGGACAGTCTCACCTCTGGAAACACCATATATTTT. As protein: CASSRDSLTSGNTIYF. Looking up the rest from reference TRBV13 and TRBJ1-3 gives the full variable domain: AAGVIQSPRHLIKEKRETATLKCYPIPRHDTVYWYQQGPGQDPQFLISFYEKMQSDKGSIPDRFSAQQFSDYHSELNMSSLELGDSALYFCASSRDSLTSGNTIYFGEGSWLTVV.

This clonotype was detected ten times or more. V and J are TRBV20-1 and TRBJ2-3; 10 nucleotides line up with TRBD2. The length of the CDR3 is 15 residues. From germline, CDR1 is DFQATT and CDR2 SNEGSKA (reference sequence). Germline trimming cut 4 bases from V and 0 bases from J; bases unmatched to any gene: 4. The CDR3: CSATTSGKSTDTQYF. CDR3 DNA: TGCAGTGCTACCACTAGCGGGAAGAGCACAGATACGCAGTATTTT.

The chain is built from TRBV6-5 and TRBJ2-2; possibly TRBD2 for D (6 bases). The CDR3 has 16 residues. Germline CDR1 and CDR2: MNHEY and SVGAGI. V dropped 0 bases and J dropped 5 bases, with 13 bases sitting between them. For the CDR3, the DNA is TGTGCCAGCAGTTACTCGTCGGAGGGAGGAACCGGGGAGCTGTTTTTT. This codes for CASSYSSEGGTGELFF.

This chain links TRBV20-1 with TRBJ2-4; 8 bases agree with TRBD2. J gave up 0 bases and V 3 bases, and 10 bases lay outside the gene matches. This CDR3 is 17 amino acids long. The germline CDR1 and CDR2 sequences are DFQATT and SNEGSKA (reference sequence). CDR3 loop: CSASLTSDRLAKNIQYF. The CDR3 DNA reads TGCAGTGCTAGTCTGACTAGCGATAGGCTAGCCAAAAACATTCAGTACTTC.

This clonotype was counted between two and nine times. The chain joins TRBV7-9 to TRBJ2-7; tentatively, D is TRBD1 (6 bases). CDR1 is SEHNR, CDR2 FQNEAQ, per germline (reference sequence). The CDR3 length is 18 residues. Trimming left V 5 bases short and J 4 bases short, with 27 bases between. Written as DNA, the CDR3 is TGTGCCAGCAGCCCTCGTGGGGGACCCGGGCAGGGGTTTTACGAGCAGTACTTC. Translating gives CASSPRGGPGQGFYEQYF.